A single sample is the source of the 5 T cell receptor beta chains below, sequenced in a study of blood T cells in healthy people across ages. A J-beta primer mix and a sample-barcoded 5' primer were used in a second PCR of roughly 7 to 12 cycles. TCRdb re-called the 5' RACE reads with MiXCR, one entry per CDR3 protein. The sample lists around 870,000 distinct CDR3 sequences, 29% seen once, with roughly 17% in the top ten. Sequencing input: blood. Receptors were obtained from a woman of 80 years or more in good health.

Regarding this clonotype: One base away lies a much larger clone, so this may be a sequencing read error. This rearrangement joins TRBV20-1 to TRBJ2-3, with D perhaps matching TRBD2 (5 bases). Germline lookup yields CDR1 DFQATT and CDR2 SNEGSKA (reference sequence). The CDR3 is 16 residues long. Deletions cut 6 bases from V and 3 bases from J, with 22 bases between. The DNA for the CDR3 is TGCAGTGCACTCTACTCCTTAGCGAGGGCGACAGATACGCAGTATTTT. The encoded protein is CSALYSLARATDTQYF.

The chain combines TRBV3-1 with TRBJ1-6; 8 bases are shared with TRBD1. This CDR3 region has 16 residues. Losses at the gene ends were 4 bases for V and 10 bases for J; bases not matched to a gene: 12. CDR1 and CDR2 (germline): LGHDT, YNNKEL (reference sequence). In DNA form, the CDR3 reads TGTGCCAGCAGCCTGGGACAGGCCCCTTTAAAATCACCCCTCCACTTT. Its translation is CASSLGQAPLKSPLHF.

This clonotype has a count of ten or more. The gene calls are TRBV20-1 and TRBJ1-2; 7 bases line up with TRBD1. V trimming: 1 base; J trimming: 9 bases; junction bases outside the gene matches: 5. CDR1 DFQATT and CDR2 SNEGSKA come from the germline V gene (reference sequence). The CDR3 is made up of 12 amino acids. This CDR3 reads CSARGDRVSYTF. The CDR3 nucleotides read TGCAGTGCTAGAGGCGACAGGGTCAGCTACACCTTC.

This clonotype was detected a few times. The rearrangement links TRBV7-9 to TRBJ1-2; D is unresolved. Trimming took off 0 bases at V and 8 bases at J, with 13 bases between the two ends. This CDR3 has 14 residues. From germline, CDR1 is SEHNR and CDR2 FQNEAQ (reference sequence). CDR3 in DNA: TGTGCCAGCAGCTTAGCCGTGGGAGGCCAGGGCTACACCTTC. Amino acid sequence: CASSLAVGGQGYTF. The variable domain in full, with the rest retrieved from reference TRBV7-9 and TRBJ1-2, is DTGVSQNPRHKITKRGQNVTFRCDPISEHNRLYWYRQTLGQGPEFLTYFQNEAQLEKSRLLSDRFSAERPKGSFSTLEIQRTEQGDSAMYLCASSLAVGGQGYTFGSGTRLTVV.

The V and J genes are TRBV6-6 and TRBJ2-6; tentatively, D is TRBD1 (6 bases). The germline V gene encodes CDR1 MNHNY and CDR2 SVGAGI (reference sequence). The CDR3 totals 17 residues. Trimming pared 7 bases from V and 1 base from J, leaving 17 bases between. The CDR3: CASIRYREPSGANVLTF. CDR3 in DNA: TGTGCCAGCATCAGATACAGGGAACCTTCTGGGGCCAACGTCCTGACTTTC.